The present T cell receptor (beta chain) was sequenced within a study of blood T cell repertoires in COVID-19. Study context: COVID-19 samples collected from the United States, Italy and Spain covered acute and convalescent phases. Nucleic acid was either cDNA or gDNA, and it came from T cells, B-cell-depleted T cells, or PBMCs.

In the study's own analysis: Scientists estimated how many nucleated cells there were by amplifying reference gene primers. The assay was immunoSEQ multiplex PCR, and TCRdb's table has in-frame clones only and misses some. The D gene and trimming were derived from the DNA, and the V and J assignments and clone size from that table. The data hold 68,000 or so clones, with 70% to 85% observed a single time. CDR3 length: 16 amino acids. Unmatched junction bases numbered 6, after V lost 4 bases and J lost 0 bases. Germline-derived CDR1 and CDR2 are LNHDA and SQIVND (reference sequence). This clonotype originated in a human donor in a cohort sampled during active COVID-19. The chain has TRBV19 and TRBJ1-5; 7 positions match TRBD1. Sequencing was performed on peripheral blood. DNA of the CDR3: TGTGCCAGTAGTAGTGAGGGACAGAATAGCAATCAGCCCCAGCATTTT. Encoded protein: CASSSEGQNSNQPQHF. The entire variable domain, with the rest obtained from reference TRBV19 and TRBJ1-5, is as follows: DGGITQSPKYLFRKEGQNVTLSCEQNLNHDAMYWYRQDPGQGLRLIYYSQIVNDFQKGDIAEGYSVSREKKESFPLTVTSAQKNPTAFYLCASSSEGQNSNQPQHFGDGTRLSIL.